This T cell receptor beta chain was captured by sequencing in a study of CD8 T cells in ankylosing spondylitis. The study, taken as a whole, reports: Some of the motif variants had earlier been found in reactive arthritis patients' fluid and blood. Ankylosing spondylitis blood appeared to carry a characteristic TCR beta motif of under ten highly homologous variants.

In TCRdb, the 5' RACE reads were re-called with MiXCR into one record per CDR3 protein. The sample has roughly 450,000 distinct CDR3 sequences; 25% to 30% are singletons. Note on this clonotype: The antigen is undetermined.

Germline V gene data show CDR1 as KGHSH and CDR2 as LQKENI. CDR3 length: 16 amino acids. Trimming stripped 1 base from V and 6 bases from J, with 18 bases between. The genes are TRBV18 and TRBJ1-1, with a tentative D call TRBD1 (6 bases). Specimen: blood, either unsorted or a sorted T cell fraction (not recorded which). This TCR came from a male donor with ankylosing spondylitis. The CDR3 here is CASSPLTGKGPPEAFF. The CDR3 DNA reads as TGTGCCAGCTCACCACTGACAGGAAAGGGGCCTCCTGAAGCTTTCTTT.